A single sample gave rise to the 26 T cell receptor beta chains below, sequenced in a study of neurological immune-mediated disorders. TCRdb recomputed calls from the 5' RACE reads with MiXCR, one row per CDR3 protein. The data show 20,000 to 30,000 distinct CDR3 sequences, less than 15% seen once. The time point: technical triplicate 1. What was sequenced was CD4+ T cells from blood. Every receptor here comes from a female donor with HTLV-1-associated myelopathy (HAM/TSP).

This clonotype was counted many times. The chain joins TRBV20-1 to TRBJ2-3; 9 bases line up with TRBD2. From germline, CDR1 is DFQATT and CDR2 SNEGSKA (reference sequence). This CDR3 has 14 residues. V dropped 2 bases and J dropped 4; count of bases not matched to a gene: 4. CDR3 sequence reads: CSARLAGTSDTQYF. The DNA for the CDR3 is TGCAGTGCTAGACTAGCGGGAACCTCAGATACGCAGTATTTT.

This clonotype was seen repeatedly, ten times or more. This chain connects TRBV5-1 to TRBJ1-6; D ambiguous. The length of the CDR3 is 15 residues. The V end was cut by 0 bases, the J end by 5 bases, with 9 bases between. Germline-derived CDR1 and CDR2 are SGHRS and YFSETQ. CDR3: CASSLGSGNNSPLHF. CDR3 in DNA: TGCGCCAGCAGCTTGGGTTCGGGGAATAATTCACCCCTCCACTTT.

This clonotype was seen many times. The chain couples TRBV2 to TRBJ2-7, with TRBD1 matching over 9 bases. CDR1 is SNHLY and CDR2 is FYNNEI in the germline V gene. This CDR3 contains 14 residues. The ends lost 7 bases at V and 7 bases at J; junction bases unmatched: 11. The CDR3 nucleotides read TGTGCCAGCACTGCGACAGGGGGGTTCGGGGAGCAGTACTTC. It is translated as CASTATGGFGEQYF. Full variable domain (remainder filled in from reference TRBV2 and TRBJ2-7): EPEVTQTPSHQVTQMGQEVILRCVPISNHLYFYWYRQILGQKVEFLVSFYNNEISEKSEIFDDQFSVERPDGSNFTLKIRSTKLEDSAMYFCASTATGGFGEQYFGPGTRLTVT.

This clonotype was observed at least ten times. The rearrangement links TRBV24-1 to TRBJ2-1; TRBD2 aligns across 12 bases. This CDR3 has 13 amino acids. Germline V lookup: CDR1 KGHDR, CDR2 SFDVKD. V lost 10 bases, J lost 4 bases, and 1 base stayed unmatched. CDR3 sequence reads: CATTSGGYNEQFF. CDR3 bases: TGTGCCACGACTAGCGGGGGTTACAATGAGCAGTTCTTC.

The sample holds many counts of this clonotype. V is TRBV7-2 and J is TRBJ1-1; D gene uncertain. Germline loops: CDR1 SGHTA, CDR2 FQGNSA. This CDR3 has 15 residues. With 0 bases removed from V and 5 bases from J, the gap between germline ends came to 13 bases. The CDR3 spells CASSLAWWGSTEAFF. The CDR3 bases are TGTGCCAGCAGCTTAGCTTGGTGGGGAAGTACTGAAGCTTTCTTT.

The chain is built from TRBV5-1 and TRBJ2-1, with 12 bases fitting TRBD2. CDR1 is SGHRS, CDR2 YFSETQ, per germline. With V trimmed by 5 bases and J by 11 bases, 8 bases remained unmatched. The CDR3 length is 14 residues. In nucleotides, the CDR3 is TGCGCCAGCAGATTGACTAGCGGGAGAGGTAAGCAGTTCTTC. Its protein product is CASRLTSGRGKQFF.

This clonotype appeared many times. Here the CDR3 DNA reads TGTGCCAGCAAGGACAGGGCAGGAGAGACCCAGTACTTC. Translated: CASKDRAGETQYF. J is TRBJ2-5 and V is TRBV25-1, with 8 bases fitting TRBD1. V dropped 7 bases and J dropped 4; count of bases not matched to a gene: 5. The CDR3 loop spans 13 amino acids. Germline values: CDR1 MGHDK, CDR2 SYGVNS.

This clonotype was detected only a few times. V is TRBV5-6 and J is TRBJ2-2; 14 bases are shared with TRBD2. The CDR3 length is 17 residues. The junction had 8 bases not matched to a gene; V was cut back by 4 bases and J by 6 bases. CDR1 is SGHDT and CDR2 is YYEEEE in the germline V gene. Written as DNA, the CDR3 is TGTGCCAGCAGCAACGGACTAGCGGGAGGCCCCGCCGGGGAGCTGTTTTTT. Its protein is CASSNGLAGGPAGELFF.

This clonotype was found many times. CDR3 residues: CASSTPARGLSTDTQYF. In nucleotides, the CDR3 is TGCGCCAGCTCCACACCGGCACGAGGACTTAGCACAGATACGCAGTATTTT. The chain uses TRBV4-1 and TRBJ2-3, with a tentative D call TRBD2 (5 bases). Trimming shortened V by 8 bases and J by 0 bases, and 21 bases separated the two germline ends. This CDR3 is 17 amino acids long. CDR1 is MGHRA, CDR2 YSYEKL, per germline.

This clonotype was recorded at least ten times. The chain employs TRBV10-3 and TRBJ2-3; D may correspond to TRBD1 or TRBD2 (5 bases each). The ends were cut back, 8 bases at V and 4 bases at J, with 19 bases in the middle. The CDR3 has 15 residues. Per the germline V gene, CDR1 is ENHRY and CDR2 is SYGVKD. Here the CDR3 reads CAIGGTEPYADTQYF. The CDR3 coding sequence is TGTGCCATCGGGGGTACCGAACCTTACGCAGATACGCAGTATTTT.

This clonotype was seen repeatedly, ten times or more. In nucleotides, the CDR3 is TGCAGTGCTTGGACAGCTGAAGCTTTCTTT. Translated, it gives CSAWTAEAFF. This chain connects TRBV20-1 to TRBJ1-1, with D possibly TRBD1 on 6 matching bases. Germline V gives CDR1 DFQATT, CDR2 SNEGSKA (reference sequence). V gave up 5 bases and J gave up 6 bases, with 7 bases separating them. The CDR3 covers 10 residues.

The chain has TRBV5-1 and TRBJ2-1; D not certain. Trimming removed 4 bases at V and 4 bases at J, with 6 bases between. Germline V gene data show CDR1 as SGHRS and CDR2 as YFSETQ. CDR3 length: 12 amino acids. The CDR3 DNA follows: TGCGCCAGCAGCACCGAGTACAATGAGCAGTTCTTC. Protein: CASSTEYNEQFF.

Judged by abundance, this clonotype is medium-sized. V usage is TRBV5-1 and J usage is TRBJ2-5; TRBD2 agrees at 7 bases. The germline V gene encodes CDR1 SGHRS and CDR2 YFSETQ. This CDR3 spans 16 amino acids. Germline trimming cut 4 bases from V and 5 bases from J; bases unmatched to any gene: 14. This CDR3 is CASSVQSGATPETQYF. CDR3 DNA sequence: TGCGCCAGCAGCGTGCAAAGCGGGGCGACTCCGGAGACCCAGTACTTC. Looking up the rest from reference TRBV5-1 and TRBJ2-5 gives the full variable domain: KAGVTQTPRYLIKTRGQQVTLSCSPISGHRSVSWYQQTPGQGLQFLFEYFSETQRNKGNFPGRFSGRQFSNSRSEMNVSTLELGDSALYLCASSVQSGATPETQYFGPGTRLLVL.

This clonotype was detected many times. V and J are TRBV20-1 and TRBJ2-7; 11 positions match TRBD2. The V and J ends lost 3 bases and 2 bases, in that order; junction bases with no gene match: 6. Looked up from germline, CDR1 is DFQATT and CDR2 is SNEGSKA (reference sequence). CDR3 length: 15 residues. CDR3 in DNA: TGCAGTGCTAGCCGACCGGGACTAGCGGCCTACGAGCAGTACTTC. Amino acid sequence: CSASRPGLAAYEQYF.

There are many counts of this clonotype. The genes are TRBV7-9 and TRBJ2-2; D tentatively fits TRBD1 or TRBD2 (6 bases each). V lost 5 bases to trimming and J lost 7 bases, with 20 bases between them. The germline V gene encodes CDR1 SEHNR and CDR2 FQNEAQ (reference sequence). The CDR3 consists of 16 residues. The CDR3 here is CASSPPRGQEDGELFF. The CDR3 DNA reads as TGTGCCAGCAGCCCACCACGGGGGCAGGAGGACGGGGAGCTGTTTTTT.

Ten or more counts support this clonotype. The J gene is TRBJ1-1, the V gene TRBV19; D ambiguous. V was clipped by 6 bases and J by 0 bases, with 11 bases between them. In germline, CDR1 is LNHDA, CDR2 SQIVND (reference sequence). CDR3 length equals 14 residues. CDR3 nucleotides: TGTGCCAGTAGCAGAACAAACATGAACACTGAAGCTTTCTTT. It is translated as CASSRTNMNTEAFF.

This clonotype was detected ten times or more. The chain has TRBV18 and TRBJ2-5; D is unresolved. The germline V gene has CDR1 KGHSH and CDR2 LQKENI. There are 13 residues in the CDR3. Trimming cost V 2 bases and J 0 bases, with 4 bases left between them. The CDR3 DNA sequence: TGTGCCAGCTCACCAGACTACCAAGAGACCCAGTACTTC. Translating gives CASSPDYQETQYF. Supplemented by reference TRBV18 and TRBJ2-5, the full variable domain reads NAGVMQNPRHLVRRRGQEARLRCSPMKGHSHVYWYRQLPEEGLKFMVYLQKENIIDESGMPKERFSAEFPKEGPSILRIQQVVRGDSAAYFCASSPDYQETQYFGPGTRLLVL.

This clonotype was picked up many times. The V call is TRBV5-1, the J call TRBJ2-1, with D unresolved. V was cut by 0 bases and J by 8 bases, with 6 bases left in between. This CDR3 has 12 amino acids. Per germline, CDR1 SGHRS and CDR2 YFSETQ. The CDR3 sequence: CASSLVSDEQFF. The CDR3 DNA reads TGCGCCAGCAGCTTGGTTTCCGATGAGCAGTTCTTC.

This clonotype was detected only once. The chain recombines TRBV5-1 with TRBJ2-2; D not certain. Trimming took 3 bases from V and 4 from J, leaving 10 bases between them. Germline V gives CDR1 SGHRS, CDR2 YFSETQ. The CDR3 has 14 residues. The CDR3 DNA is TGCGCCAGCAGCTCGGATAGCAGCACCGGGGAGCTGTTTTTT. This gives the protein CASSSDSSTGELFF. The entire variable domain, with the rest obtained from reference TRBV5-1 and TRBJ2-2, is as follows: KAGVTQTPRYLIKTRGQQVTLSCSPISGHRSVSWYQQTPGQGLQFLFEYFSETQRNKGNFPGRFSGRQFSNSRSEMNVSTLELGDSALYLCASSSDSSTGELFFGEGSRLTVL.

This clonotype was recorded at least ten times. In DNA, the CDR3 is TGCGCCAGCAGCCAGGAAAGGACAGACGCTCCTCGAAATGAGCAGTTCTTC. Translating gives CASSQERTDAPRNEQFF. The chain has TRBV4-3 and TRBJ2-1; D perhaps matches TRBD1 (6 bases). Germline lookup yields CDR1 LGHNA and CDR2 YSLEER. The CDR3 runs 17 residues. With 3 bases removed from V and 7 bases from J, the gap between germline ends came to 22 bases.

Details on this clonotype: A read error may produce the germline difference seen at one junction end. This sequence joins TRBV7-8 and TRBJ2-1, with D tentatively TRBD2 (5 bases). This CDR3 has 11 amino acids. In germline, CDR1 is SGHVS, CDR2 FQNEAQ. The CDR3 loop reads CASILEGEQFF. The CDR3 DNA reads as TGTGCCAGCATCTTAGAGGGTGAGCAGTTCTTT.

By proportion, this clonotype is medium-sized. The chain combines TRBV20-1 with TRBJ2-7; D possibly uses TRBD1 or TRBD2 (5 bases each). In germline, CDR1 is DFQATT, CDR2 SNEGSKA (reference sequence). The CDR3 sequence is 15 residues long. V was shortened by 3 bases and J by 3 bases, with 18 bases between the two germline ends. The CDR3: CSASGADFLGYEQYF. CDR3 in DNA: TGCAGTGCTAGCGGGGCGGACTTTCTCGGCTACGAGCAGTACTTC.

There are many counts of this clonotype. The chain couples TRBV15 to TRBJ1-2, with TRBD1 matching 10 bases. With 2 bases clipped from V and 3 bases from J, the junction kept 3 bases outside the gene matches. The CDR3 extends over 15 amino acids. CDR1 is LNHNV and CDR2 is YYDKDF in the germline V gene (reference sequence). For the CDR3, the DNA is TGTGCCACCAGCAGACACGGACAGGGGGACTATGGCTACACCTTC. Amino acid sequence: CATSRHGQGDYGYTF.

Within the sample, this clonotype is medium-sized. V gene TRBV24-1 combines with J gene TRBJ2-5, with 9 bases aligning to TRBD1. Trimming at V came to 1 base and at J to 3 bases, leaving 2 bases not matched to a gene. The germline V gene has CDR1 KGHDR and CDR2 SFDVKD. The CDR3 length is 15 residues. The CDR3 sequence is CATSDFRTGEETQYF. In DNA, the CDR3 is TGTGCCACCAGTGATTTCCGGACAGGGGAAGAGACCCAGTACTTC.

This rearrangement joins TRBV28 to TRBJ2-4, with D perhaps TRBD1 (6 bases). The germline V gene has CDR1 MDHEN and CDR2 SYDVKM. Trimming removed 6 bases from V and 5 bases from J, with 8 bases in between. The CDR3 loop spans 12 amino acids. CDR3 loop: CASRGQQNIQYF. The CDR3 DNA is TGTGCCAGCAGAGGACAGCAAAACATTCAGTACTTC. Full variable domain (remainder filled in from reference TRBV28 and TRBJ2-4): DVKVTQSSRYLVKRTGEKVFLECVQDMDHENMFWYRQDPGLGLRLIYFSYDVKMKEKGDIPEGYSVSREKKERFSLILESASTNQTSMYLCASRGQQNIQYFGAGTRLSVL.

This clonotype was counted many times. This chain connects TRBV14 to TRBJ1-1; 9 bases agree with TRBD1. Germline V gives CDR1 SGHDN, CDR2 FVKESK. The length of the CDR3 is 14 residues. V was clipped by 1 base and J by 10 bases; unmatched bases: 7. The CDR3 DNA is TGTGCCAGCAGCCAAGGGCCCGGGACAGGGAGAGCTTTCTTT. Its protein is CASSQGPGTGRAFF.